A single sample is the source of the 31 T cell receptor beta chains below, sequenced in a study of blood T cell dynamics during melanoma immunotherapy. Described time point: week 3, after first cycle of checkpoint inhibitor. Clones were sequenced by immunoSEQ multiplex PCR, and TCRdb holds only the in-frame ones, with some missing. This table has 10,000 to 15,000 clones, roughly 89% appearing once. The material was effector memory CD8+ T cells from blood, obtained from a patient treated with checkpoint blockade. These receptors were collected from a human donor with melanoma.

The chain uses TRBV28 and TRBJ2-7; 11 bases are a match to TRBD1. Germline V gene data show CDR1 as MDHEN and CDR2 as SYDVKM. V shed 6 bases and J 0 bases; nucleotides not matched to a gene: 1. This CDR3 is built from 14 residues. CDR3 protein: CASRGTGGSYEQYF. The CDR3 DNA is TGTGCCAGCAGGGGGACAGGGGGCTCCTACGAGCAGTACTTC.

V gene TRBV5-6 combines with J gene TRBJ2-7; D remains ambiguous. V lost 0 bases and J 5 bases, leaving 12 bases between the germline ends. The CDR3 runs 14 residues. Germline CDR1 is SGHDT and CDR2 is YYEEEE. The CDR3 bases are TGTGCCAGCAGCTTGGTTTTAAGGGTGAACGAGCAGTACTTC. It encodes CASSLVLRVNEQYF.

The rearrangement uses TRBV5-1 and TRBJ2-1, with unresolved D. The CDR3 runs to 11 residues. Per the germline V gene, CDR1 is SGHRS and CDR2 is YFSETQ. Deletions cut 4 bases from V and 7 bases from J, with 6 bases between. The chain's CDR3 is CASSTDNEQFF. Here the CDR3 DNA reads TGCGCCAGCAGCACCGATAATGAGCAGTTCTTC. Combining the CDR3 with reference TRBV5-1 and TRBJ2-1 gives the whole variable domain KAGVTQTPRYLIKTRGQQVTLSCSPISGHRSVSWYQQTPGQGLQFLFEYFSETQRNKGNFPGRFSGRQFSNSRSEMNVSTLELGDSALYLCASSTDNEQFFGPGTRLTVL.

This chain connects TRBV4-1 to TRBJ2-1; no clear D gene. Trimming shortened V by 3 bases and J by 5 bases, and 8 bases separated the two germline ends. The germline V gene has CDR1 MGHRA and CDR2 YSYEKL. The CDR3 sequence is 13 residues long. This chain's CDR3 is CASSQVVDNEQFF. The CDR3 DNA is TGCGCCAGCAGCCAGGTCGTGGACAATGAGCAGTTCTTC.

The chain combines TRBV10-3 with TRBJ2-7; weak D call: TRBD1 (6 bases). V was trimmed by 10 bases and J by 0 bases, leaving 16 bases between them. This CDR3 has 14 amino acids. In germline, CDR1 is ENHRY, CDR2 SYGVKD. CDR3 region: CATQRMDSSYEQYF. In DNA form, the CDR3 reads TGTGCCACCCAACGTATGGACAGCTCCTACGAGCAGTACTTC.

The genes are TRBV4-1 and TRBJ2-7, with 11 bases lining up with TRBD1. This CDR3 is built from 16 residues. Germline V gene data show CDR1 as MGHRA and CDR2 as YSYEKL. J lost 7 bases, V lost 4 bases, and 12 bases had no gene match. In nucleotides, the CDR3 is TGCGCCAGCAGCCCAAGGGGAGGACAGGGGGCCGGGGAGCAGTACTTC. This encodes CASSPRGGQGAGEQYF.

This sequence joins TRBV7-3 and TRBJ2-7; tentatively, D is TRBD2 (6 bases). CDR1 is SGHTA, CDR2 FQGTGA, per germline. Trimming removed 8 bases at V and 6 bases at J, with 32 bases between. This CDR3 has 18 residues. Here the CDR3 reads CASSLPGPGAGWTSEQYF. DNA of the CDR3: TGTGCCAGCTCGTTGCCTGGTCCCGGTGCGGGGTGGACGAGCGAGCAGTACTTC.

This clone was observed a few times. J is TRBJ1-1 and V is TRBV9, with 7 bases fitting TRBD1. CDR1 is SGDLS and CDR2 is YYNGEE in the germline V gene. V was pared by 0 bases and J by 5 bases, with 7 bases of the junction left unmatched. The CDR3 loop spans 15 amino acids. CDR3 region: CASSVGQGVGTEAFF. CDR3 DNA sequence: TGTGCCAGCAGCGTAGGACAGGGCGTCGGTACTGAAGCTTTCTTT.

The chain carries TRBV15 and TRBJ1-1; no reliable D call. This CDR3 is built from 16 residues. V was trimmed by 0 bases and J by 5 bases, leaving 16 bases between them. Germline V gene sequence: CDR1 LNHNV, CDR2 YYDKDF (reference sequence). CDR3 loop: CATSRDRTGGETEAFF. The DNA of the CDR3 is TGTGCCACCAGCAGAGATCGTACGGGTGGAGAGACTGAAGCTTTCTTT.

This clone has only a few counts. The chain combines TRBV4-3 with TRBJ1-5, with 8 bases lining up with TRBD1. CDR3 size: 15 residues. V dropped 1 base and J dropped 1; count of bases not matched to a gene: 0. Germline loops: CDR1 LGHNA, CDR2 YSLEER. The CDR3 sequence: CASSQGTGSNQPQHF. In DNA, the CDR3 is TGCGCCAGCAGCCAAGGGACAGGGAGCAATCAGCCCCAGCATTTT.

The chain combines TRBV5-1 with TRBJ2-1; a possible D gene is TRBD2 (5 bases). V was cut by 4 bases and J by 6 bases, with 11 bases left in between. The CDR3 consists of 13 residues. Germline lookup yields CDR1 SGHRS and CDR2 YFSETQ. CDR3 nucleotide sequence: TGCGCCAGCAGCGACTACCCGCCCAATGAGCAGTTCTTC. Its translation is CASSDYPPNEQFF.

The rearrangement uses TRBV11-2 and TRBJ2-1; no definite D call. Trimming removed 3 bases at V and 3 bases at J, with 6 bases between. Germline assignment: CDR1 SGHAT and CDR2 FQNNGV. The CDR3 runs to 13 residues. As DNA, the CDR3 is TGTGCCAGCAGCTTGGCGGACTACAATGAGCAGTTCTTC. The encoded protein is CASSLADYNEQFF.

This chain links TRBV27 with TRBJ1-1, with TRBD1 as a possible D gene (5 bases). Germline V gene lookup returns CDR1 MNHEY and CDR2 SMNVEV (reference sequence). This CDR3 is 14 amino acids long. Trimming removed 6 bases at V and 3 bases at J, with 14 bases between. The DNA of the CDR3 is TGTGCCAGCAGACCCCTGGGGGGATACACTGAAGCTTTCTTT. Protein product: CASRPLGGYTEAFF.

The gene calls are TRBV30 and TRBJ2-5; 7 bases align to TRBD1. The J call is in doubt because the DNA end fits TRBJ2-7 better. The CDR3 length is 14 residues. Germline lookup yields CDR1 GTSNPN and CDR2 SVGIG (reference sequence). The CDR3 sequence is CAWTLGQTPYEQYF. The CDR3 DNA reads as TGTGCCTGGACCCTGGGACAGACCCCCTACGAGCAGTACTTC.

The chain employs TRBV9 and TRBJ2-3; D unclear. Looked up from germline, CDR1 is SGDLS and CDR2 is YYNGEE. Trimming took 0 bases from V and 4 from J, leaving 9 bases between them. The length of the CDR3 is 14 residues. CDR3: CASSVGLSADTQYF. DNA for the CDR3: TGTGCCAGCAGCGTAGGGCTATCGGCAGATACGCAGTATTTT. The entire variable domain, with the rest obtained from reference TRBV9 and TRBJ2-3, is as follows: DSGVTQTPKHLITATGQRVTLRCSPRSGDLSVYWYQQSLDQGLQFLIQYYNGEERAKGNILERFSAQQFPDLHSELNLSSLELGDSALYFCASSVGLSADTQYFGPGTRLTVL.

The rearrangement links TRBV6-6 to TRBJ2-7, with 11 bases aligning to TRBD1. CDR1 and CDR2 (germline): MNHNY, SVGAGI (reference sequence). The CDR3 consists of 13 residues. With 6 bases clipped from V and 6 bases from J, the junction kept 4 bases outside the gene matches. The CDR3 DNA reads as TGTGCCAGCAGCCTGGGACAGGGGGTCGAGCAGTACTTC. Amino acids: CASSLGQGVEQYF.

This chain connects TRBV4-1 to TRBJ2-5, with 10 bases matching TRBD2. The DNA matches TRBJ2-7 better at its end, which makes the J call doubtful. Germline V gene data show CDR1 as MGHRA and CDR2 as YSYEKL. This CDR3 contains 15 residues. CDR3 sequence reads: CASSHLAGDTYEQYF. CDR3 sequence (DNA): TGCGCCAGCAGCCACCTAGCGGGAGACACCTACGAGCAGTACTTC.

The rearrangement uses TRBV4-1 and TRBJ1-1; D unclear. With 0 bases removed from V and 4 bases from J, the gap between germline ends came to 12 bases. Germline V CDR1 and CDR2: MGHRA, YSYEKL. This CDR3 is 15 amino acids long. The CDR3 protein is CASSQDAGLGTEAFF. CDR3 coding DNA: TGCGCCAGCAGCCAAGATGCGGGGTTAGGCACTGAAGCTTTCTTT.

The rearrangement joins TRBV6-1 to TRBJ2-3, with TRBD2 matching over 8 bases. The CDR3 has 14 amino acids. Germline trimming cut 7 bases from V and 5 bases from J; bases unmatched to any gene: 8. The V gene's germline CDR1 is MNHNS and CDR2 SASEGT. The CDR3 sequence: CASTRAGVGDTQYF. The DNA of the CDR3 is TGTGCCAGCACTAGAGCGGGAGTAGGAGATACGCAGTATTTT.

The chain couples TRBV11-1 to TRBJ2-7; D remains ambiguous. This CDR3 is built from 14 residues. Germline CDR1 SGHAT, CDR2 FQDESV (reference sequence). V lost 0 bases to trimming and J lost 3 bases, with 9 bases between them. The CDR3 sequence: CASSLANSHYEQYF. CDR3 bases: TGTGCCAGCAGCTTAGCGAATTCGCACTACGAGCAGTACTTC. The full variable domain, rest sourced from reference TRBV11-1 and TRBJ2-7, is EAEVAQSPRYKITEKSQAVAFWCDPISGHATLYWYRQILGQGPELLVQFQDESVVDDSQLPKDRFSAERLKGVDSTLKIQPAELGDSAMYLCASSLANSHYEQYFGPGTRLTVT.

The chain couples TRBV10-1 to TRBJ2-3; D may correspond to TRBD1 or TRBD2 (5 bases each). Per germline, CDR1 WNHNN and CDR2 SYGVQD (reference sequence). V lost 6 bases, J lost 0 bases, and 7 bases lay in between. This CDR3 spans 13 amino acids. CDR3 in amino acids: CASSGDSTDTQYF. The CDR3 coding sequence is TGCGCCAGCAGCGGGGACAGCACAGATACGCAGTATTTT.

The chain combines TRBV4-1 with TRBJ2-3; possible D gene TRBD1, 5 bases. This CDR3 region has 16 residues. Trimming took off 4 bases at V and 3 bases at J, with 17 bases between the two ends. Germline CDR1 and CDR2: MGHRA and YSYEKL. CDR3 protein: CASSLLQDGVTDTQYF. CDR3 bases: TGCGCCAGCAGCCTCTTACAGGATGGAGTTACAGATACGCAGTATTTT.

The V gene is TRBV11-2, the J gene TRBJ2-5, with TRBD1 matching 7 bases. Trimming removed 6 bases from V and 5 bases from J; junction bases left unmatched: 3. Germline V gene data show CDR1 as SGHAT and CDR2 as FQNNGV. This CDR3 has 12 amino acids. CDR3 residues: CASSNRGETQYF. The CDR3 DNA reads as TGTGCCAGCAGTAACAGGGGTGAGACCCAGTACTTC.

The chain links TRBV5-8 to TRBJ2-5; 7 nucleotides match TRBD2. Germline V lookup: CDR1 SGHTS, CDR2 YDEGEE. With 7 bases clipped from V and 3 bases from J, the junction kept 12 bases outside the gene matches. CDR3 size: 15 residues. The CDR3 sequence is CASGLLGSGEETQYF. CDR3 nucleotide sequence: TGTGCCAGCGGTCTGTTAGGCAGCGGGGAAGAGACCCAGTACTTC.

V usage is TRBV28 and J usage is TRBJ2-2, with D possibly TRBD1 on 6 matching bases. Germline loops: CDR1 MDHEN, CDR2 SYDVKM. The CDR3 is made up of 15 amino acids. V shed 7 bases and J shed 1 base, with 13 bases lying between them. The CDR3 protein is CASTPGHLNTGELFF. CDR3 nucleotides: TGTGCCAGCACCCCGGGACACCTGAACACCGGGGAGCTGTTTTTT.

In this sample, this clone turned up a few times. V gene TRBV29-1 combines with J gene TRBJ2-3; the match to TRBD1 covers 10 bases. Germline assignment: CDR1 SQVTM and CDR2 ANQGSEA. The CDR3 extends over 16 amino acids. The trim removed 1 base at V and 1 base at J, leaving 5 bases unmatched. CDR3 protein: CSVEALGTGGTDTQYF. DNA for the CDR3: TGCAGCGTTGAAGCTCTTGGGACAGGGGGCACAGATACGCAGTATTTT.

This chain links TRBV7-9 with TRBJ2-1; no firm D call. V was trimmed by 5 bases and J by 2 bases, leaving 16 bases between them. This CDR3 spans 16 amino acids. Germline-derived CDR1 and CDR2 are SEHNR and FQNEAQ (reference sequence). CDR3 coding DNA: TGTGCCAGCAGCCCAGAAGGTCCAGCAACCTACAATGAGCAGTTCTTC. It yields the protein CASSPEGPATYNEQFF. The full variable domain, its missing parts supplied by reference TRBV7-9 and TRBJ2-1, is DTGVSQNPRHKITKRGQNVTFRCDPISEHNRLYWYRQTLGQGPEFLTYFQNEAQLEKSRLLSDRFSAERPKGSFSTLEIQRTEQGDSAMYLCASSPEGPATYNEQFFGPGTRLTVL.

This clone was counted once. The chain employs TRBV14 and TRBJ2-7; 7 bases align to TRBD2. This CDR3 has 14 residues. V lost 5 bases, J lost 3 bases, and 7 bases stayed unmatched. Germline values: CDR1 SGHDN, CDR2 FVKESK. The DNA of the CDR3 is TGTGCCAGCAGCGAAAGGGGACTAATCTACGAGCAGTACTTC. It encodes CASSERGLIYEQYF.

This rearrangement joins TRBV7-6 to TRBJ2-5; 8 bases map to TRBD1. Germline lookup yields CDR1 SGHVS and CDR2 FNYEAQ. V trimming: 6 bases; J trimming: 2 bases; junction bases outside the gene matches: 5. The CDR3 runs to 14 residues. This chain's CDR3 is CASRLRQGQETQYF. In nucleotides, the CDR3 is TGTGCCAGCAGGTTAAGACAGGGGCAAGAGACCCAGTACTTC.

This chain joins TRBV5-5 and TRBJ1-4; D remains unclear. Between the trimmed V and J ends, which lost 2 bases and 8 bases, there was a span of 7 bases. This CDR3 has 12 amino acids. The germline V gene encodes CDR1 SGHKS and CDR2 YYEKEE (reference sequence). The CDR3 sequence: CASSFFGEKLFF. CDR3 nucleotide sequence: TGTGCCAGCAGCTTTTTCGGAGAAAAACTGTTTTTT.

V usage is TRBV7-9 and J usage is TRBJ2-7, with D uncertain. Germline assignment: CDR1 SEHNR and CDR2 FQNEAQ (reference sequence). The length of the CDR3 is 11 residues. V was trimmed by 2 bases and J by 2 bases, leaving 1 base between them. The CDR3 sequence is CASSLTYEQYF. CDR3 DNA sequence: TGTGCCAGCAGCTTAACCTACGAGCAGTACTTC.